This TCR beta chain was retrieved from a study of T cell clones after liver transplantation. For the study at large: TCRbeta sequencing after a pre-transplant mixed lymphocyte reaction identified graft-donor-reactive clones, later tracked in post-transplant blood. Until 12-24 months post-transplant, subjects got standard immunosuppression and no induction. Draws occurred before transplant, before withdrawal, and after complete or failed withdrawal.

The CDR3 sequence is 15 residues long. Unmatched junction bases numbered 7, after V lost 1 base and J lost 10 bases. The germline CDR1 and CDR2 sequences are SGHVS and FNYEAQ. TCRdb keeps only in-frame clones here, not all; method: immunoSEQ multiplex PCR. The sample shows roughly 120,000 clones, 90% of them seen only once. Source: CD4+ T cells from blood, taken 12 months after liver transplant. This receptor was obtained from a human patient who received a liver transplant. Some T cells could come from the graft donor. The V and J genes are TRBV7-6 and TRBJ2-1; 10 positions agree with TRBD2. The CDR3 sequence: CASSLVGTTSGEQFF. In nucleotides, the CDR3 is TGTGCCAGCAGCTTAGTGGGTACGACTAGCGGGGAGCAGTTCTTC.